One and the same sample provided the 2 T cell receptor beta chains below, sequenced in a study of neurological immune-mediated disorders. TCRdb re-called the 5' RACE reads through MiXCR, storing one row per CDR3 protein. Among under 75,000 distinct CDR3 sequences listed, 2.5% to 3.5% were seen once. The specimen sequenced was PBMCs. The receptors stem from a woman in her 50s with multiple sclerosis.

The table lists this clonotype with many counts. The J gene is TRBJ2-1, the V gene TRBV6-2 or TRBV6-3, with a weak D call TRBD2 (6 bases). The CDR3 has 12 amino acids. Per germline, CDR1 MNHEY and CDR2 SVGEGT. Trimming removed 8 bases at V and 7 bases at J, with 12 bases between. Written as DNA, the CDR3 is TGTGCCAGCCAGACTAGAGGAAATGAGCAGTTCTTC. Its translation is CASQTRGNEQFF.

This clonotype was found many times. The chain is built from TRBV5-1 and TRBJ2-5, with D maybe TRBD2 (6 bases). This CDR3 spans 14 amino acids. The germline V and J ends were trimmed by 4 bases and 5 bases, with 15 bases remaining between them. CDR1 is SGHRS, CDR2 YFSETQ, per germline. CDR3 sequence: CASSPGGGAETQYF. The CDR3, as DNA: TGCGCCAGCAGCCCTGGAGGAGGGGCGGAGACCCAGTACTTC.